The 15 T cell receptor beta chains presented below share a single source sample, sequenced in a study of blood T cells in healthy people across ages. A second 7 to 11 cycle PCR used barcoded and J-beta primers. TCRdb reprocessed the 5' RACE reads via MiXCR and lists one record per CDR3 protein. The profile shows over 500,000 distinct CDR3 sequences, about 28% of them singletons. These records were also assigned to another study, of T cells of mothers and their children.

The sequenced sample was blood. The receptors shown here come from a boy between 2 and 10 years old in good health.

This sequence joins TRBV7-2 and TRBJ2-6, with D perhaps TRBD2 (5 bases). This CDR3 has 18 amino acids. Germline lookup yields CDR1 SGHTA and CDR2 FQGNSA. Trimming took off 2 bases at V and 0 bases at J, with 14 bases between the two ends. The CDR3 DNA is TGTGCCAGCAGCTTAAAGAGGGTCCTCAACTCTGGGGCCAACGTCCTGACTTTC. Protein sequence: CASSLKRVLNSGANVLTF.

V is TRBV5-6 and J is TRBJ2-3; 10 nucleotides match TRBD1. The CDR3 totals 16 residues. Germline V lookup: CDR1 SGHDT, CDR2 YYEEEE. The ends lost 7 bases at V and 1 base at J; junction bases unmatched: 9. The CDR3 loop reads CASRRDRGLRTDTQYF. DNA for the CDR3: TGTGCCAGCCGCCGCGACAGGGGGCTTCGCACAGATACGCAGTATTTT.

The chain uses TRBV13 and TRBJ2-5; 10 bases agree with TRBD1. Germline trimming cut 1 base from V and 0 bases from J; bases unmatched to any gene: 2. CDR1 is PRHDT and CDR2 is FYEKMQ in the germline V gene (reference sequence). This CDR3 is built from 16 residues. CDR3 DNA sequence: TGTGCCAGCAGCTTAGAGGGACAGGGGAACCAAGAGACCCAGTACTTC. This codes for CASSLEGQGNQETQYF. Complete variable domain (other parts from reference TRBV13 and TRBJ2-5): AAGVIQSPRHLIKEKRETATLKCYPIPRHDTVYWYQQGPGQDPQFLISFYEKMQSDKGSIPDRFSAQQFSDYHSELNMSSLELGDSALYFCASSLEGQGNQETQYFGPGTRLLVL.

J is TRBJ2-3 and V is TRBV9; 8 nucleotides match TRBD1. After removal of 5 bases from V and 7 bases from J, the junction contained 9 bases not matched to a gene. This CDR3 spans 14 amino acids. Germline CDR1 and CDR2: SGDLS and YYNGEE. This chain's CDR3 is CASRGGQGMNTQYF. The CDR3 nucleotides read TGTGCCAGCAGAGGCGGACAGGGAATGAATACGCAGTATTTT.

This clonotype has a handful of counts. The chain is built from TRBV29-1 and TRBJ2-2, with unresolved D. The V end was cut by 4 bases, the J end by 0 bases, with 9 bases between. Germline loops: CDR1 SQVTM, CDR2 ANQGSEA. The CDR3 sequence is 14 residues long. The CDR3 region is CSVAQRPNTGELFF. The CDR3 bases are TGCAGCGTTGCGCAGCGCCCGAACACCGGGGAGCTGTTTTTT.

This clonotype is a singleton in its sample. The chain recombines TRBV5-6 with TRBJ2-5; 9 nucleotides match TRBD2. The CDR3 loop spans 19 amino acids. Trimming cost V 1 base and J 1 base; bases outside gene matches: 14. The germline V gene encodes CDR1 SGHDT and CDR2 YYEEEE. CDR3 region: CASSLYRSSGDQIQETQYF. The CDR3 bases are TGTGCCAGCAGCTTGTATAGGTCTAGCGGGGACCAAATCCAAGAGACCCAGTACTTC. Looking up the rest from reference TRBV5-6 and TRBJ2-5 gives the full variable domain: DAGVTQSPTHLIKTRGQQVTLRCSPKSGHDTVSWYQQALGQGPQFIFQYYEEEERQRGNFPDRFSGHQFPNYSSELNVNALLLGDSALYLCASSLYRSSGDQIQETQYFGPGTRLLVL.

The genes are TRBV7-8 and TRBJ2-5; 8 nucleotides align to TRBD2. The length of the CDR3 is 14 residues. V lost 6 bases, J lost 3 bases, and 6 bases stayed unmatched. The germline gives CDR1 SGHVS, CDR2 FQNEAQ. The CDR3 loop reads CASRATSGKETQYF. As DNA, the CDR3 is TGTGCCAGCAGGGCTACTAGCGGTAAAGAGACCCAGTACTTC.

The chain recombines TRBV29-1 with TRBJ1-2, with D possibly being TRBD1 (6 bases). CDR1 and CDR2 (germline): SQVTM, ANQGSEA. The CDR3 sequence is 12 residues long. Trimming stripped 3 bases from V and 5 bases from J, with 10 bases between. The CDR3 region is CSVEDRAYGYTF. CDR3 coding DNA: TGCAGCGTTGAGGACAGAGCGTATGGCTACACCTTC.

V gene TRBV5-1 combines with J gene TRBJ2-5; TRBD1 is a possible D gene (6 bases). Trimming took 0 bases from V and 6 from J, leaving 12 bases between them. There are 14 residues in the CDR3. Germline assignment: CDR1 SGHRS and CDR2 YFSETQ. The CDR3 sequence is CASSLADGQQTQYF. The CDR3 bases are TGCGCCAGCAGCTTGGCCGACGGACAGCAGACCCAGTACTTC. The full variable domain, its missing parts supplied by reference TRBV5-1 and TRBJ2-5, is KAGVTQTPRYLIKTRGQQVTLSCSPISGHRSVSWYQQTPGQGLQFLFEYFSETQRNKGNFPGRFSGRQFSNSRSEMNVSTLELGDSALYLCASSLADGQQTQYFGPGTRLLVL.

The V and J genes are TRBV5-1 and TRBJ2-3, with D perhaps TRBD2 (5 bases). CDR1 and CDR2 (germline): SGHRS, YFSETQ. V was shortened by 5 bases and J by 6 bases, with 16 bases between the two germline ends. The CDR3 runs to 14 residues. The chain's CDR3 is CASRAAAEVDTQYF. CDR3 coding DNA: TGCGCCAGCAGGGCAGCGGCGGAGGTCGATACGCAGTATTTT.

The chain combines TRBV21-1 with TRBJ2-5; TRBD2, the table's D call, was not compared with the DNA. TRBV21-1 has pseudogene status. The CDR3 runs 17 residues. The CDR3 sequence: CASSMKTSGGPQETQYF. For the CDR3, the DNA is TGTGCCAGCAGCATGAAAACTAGCGGGGGCCCGCAAGAGACCCAGTACTTC.

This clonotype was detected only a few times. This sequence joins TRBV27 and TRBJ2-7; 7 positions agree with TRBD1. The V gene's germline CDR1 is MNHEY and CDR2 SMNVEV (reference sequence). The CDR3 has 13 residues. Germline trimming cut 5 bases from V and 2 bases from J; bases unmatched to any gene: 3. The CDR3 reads CASSPTGTYEQYF. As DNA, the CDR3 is TGTGCCAGCAGTCCGACAGGGACCTACGAGCAGTACTTC.

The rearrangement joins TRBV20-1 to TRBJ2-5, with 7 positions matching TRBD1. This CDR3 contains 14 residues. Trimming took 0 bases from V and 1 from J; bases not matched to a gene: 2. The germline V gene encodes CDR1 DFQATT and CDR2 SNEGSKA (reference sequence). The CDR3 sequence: CSARDRQGQETQYF. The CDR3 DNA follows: TGCAGTGCTAGAGATCGACAGGGCCAAGAGACCCAGTACTTC.

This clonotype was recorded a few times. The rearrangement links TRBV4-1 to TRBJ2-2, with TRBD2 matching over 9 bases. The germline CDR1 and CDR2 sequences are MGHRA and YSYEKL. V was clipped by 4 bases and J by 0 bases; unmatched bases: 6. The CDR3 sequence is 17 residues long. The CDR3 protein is CASSLSGSPANTGELFF. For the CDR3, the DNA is TGCGCCAGCAGCCTTAGCGGGAGTCCCGCGAACACCGGGGAGCTGTTTTTT.

The CDR3, as DNA: TGCAGTGCTAGCCGGGGTGTGGGTTCACCCCTCCACTTT. It specifies CSASRGVGSPLHF. The V gene is TRBV20-1, the J gene TRBJ1-6; D remains unclear. This CDR3 has 13 amino acids. Germline-derived CDR1 and CDR2 are DFQATT and SNEGSKA (reference sequence). Trimming pared 3 bases from V and 9 bases from J, leaving 12 bases between.